These T cell receptor beta chains were read from a single sample in a study of blood T cell repertoires in COVID-19. The repertoire was sequenced with immunoSEQ multiplex PCR; TCRdb's copy has only in-frame clones and lacks some. Among fewer than 350,000 clones listed, approximately 91% were seen once. Sequencing used PBMCs or T cells enriched from blood (not recorded which). These receptors all stem from a middle-aged woman with acute COVID-19. Each CDR3 is given with its conserved first and last residue. The D gene is left open where the match is weak. The size of a clone is reported for some rows only, either as once, few or many, or as a class for expanded clones.

J: TRBJ2-7
V: TRBV9
size: .
D: TRBD1
DNA: TGTGCCAGCAGCCGGCAGGGGACAGGGTCACGTCCCTACGAGCAGTACTTC
CDR3: CASSRQGTGSRPYEQYF

J: TRBJ1-2
V: TRBV28
size: .
D: .
DNA: TGTGCCAGCAGTTACGGACAGTTGTATGGCTACACCTTC
CDR3: CASSYGQLYGYTF

J: TRBJ1-5
V: TRBV19
size: .
D: .
DNA: TGTGCCAGTAGTATGCAGCACTATAGCAATCAGCCCCAGCATTTT
CDR3: CASSMQHYSNQPQHF

J: TRBJ1-3
V: TRBV6-5
size: .
D: .
DNA: TGTGCCACCGTAAAACAGGGAACTGGAAACACCATATATTTT
CDR3: CATVKQGTGNTIYF

J: TRBJ1-2
V: TRBV5-4
size: .
D: TRBD1
DNA: TGTGCCAGCAGCCCTGACAGGGGGCGCGTTGCGGTCGGCTACACCTTC
CDR3: CASSPDRGRVAVGYTF

J: TRBJ2-4
V: TRBV5-4
size: .
D: TRBD1
DNA: TGTGCCAGCAGCGTCGGGACAGGACCCCTAGCCAAAAACATTCAGTACTTC
CDR3: CASSVGTGPLAKNIQYF

J: TRBJ2-5
V: TRBV5-1
size: once
D: .
DNA: TGCGCCAGCAGCAACCCGGGAGAAGAGACCCAGTACTTC
CDR3: CASSNPGEETQYF

J: TRBJ2-1
V: TRBV7-6
size: .
D: .
DNA: TGTGCCAGCAGCACTTACAGGGACAATGAGCAGTTCTTC
CDR3: CASSTYRDNEQFF

J: TRBJ2-3
V: TRBV10-3
size: .
D: .
DNA: TGTGCCATCAGTGCAGGACACTCTAGCACAGATACGCAGTATTTT
CDR3: CAISAGHSSTDTQYF

J: TRBJ2-7
V: TRBV13
size: .
D: .
DNA: TGTGCCAGCAGCTTAGGTAGGAGCTCCTACGAGCAGTACTTC
CDR3: CASSLGRSSYEQYF

J: TRBJ2-7
V: TRBV5-5
size: .
D: .
DNA: TGTGCCAGCAGCTTGGAATGGGCTGCCCGGGGTGGCGAGCAGTACTTC
CDR3: CASSLEWAARGGEQYF

J: TRBJ2-2
V: TRBV7-3
size: .
D: .
DNA: TGTGCCAGCAGCAGAGGTACGAACACCGGGGAGCTGTTTTTT
CDR3: CASSRGTNTGELFF

J: TRBJ1-1
V: TRBV21-1
size: .
D: .
DNA: TGTGCCAGCAGCAAACAGGGCGGAAACACTGAAGCTTTCTTT
CDR3: CASSKQGGNTEAFF

J: TRBJ1-2
V: TRBV6-2/TRBV6-3
size: few
D: .
DNA: TGTGCCAGCAGTCACACGCGGGGCTACACCTTC
CDR3: CASSHTRGYTF

J: TRBJ1-6
V: TRBV19
size: .
D: .
DNA: TGTGCCAGTAGTCCCCATCCGACTACGCCTAATTCACCCCTCCACTTT
CDR3: CASSPHPTTPNSPLHF

J: TRBJ1-1
V: TRBV19
size: .
D: .
DNA: TGTGCCAGTAGTTTGGGGGGAGGCACTGAAGCTTTCTTT
CDR3: CASSLGGGTEAFF

J: TRBJ1-1
V: TRBV29-1
size: .
D: .
DNA: TGCAGCGTTGTATATACTGAAGCTTTCTTT
CDR3: CSVVYTEAFF

J: TRBJ2-5
V: TRBV2
size: .
D: TRBD1
DNA: TGTGCCAGCACAGAACAGGACAGGGGGCGGGAGACCCAGTACTTC
CDR3: CASTEQDRGRETQYF

J: TRBJ2-3
V: TRBV20-1
size: .
D: TRBD1
DNA: TGCAGTGCTAGTGGTGGACAGGCAGATACGCAGTATTTT
CDR3: CSASGGQADTQYF

J: TRBJ1-5
V: TRBV9
size: once
D: TRBD1
DNA: TGTGCCAGCAGCGTAAGTTGGACAGGGGATCAGCCCCAGCATTTT
CDR3: CASSVSWTGDQPQHF

J: TRBJ2-5
V: TRBV5-6
size: .
D: TRBD1
DNA: TGTGCCAGCAGCTTGGACAGGGGGTTAGAGACCCAGTACTTC
CDR3: CASSLDRGLETQYF

J: TRBJ1-1
V: TRBV19
size: .
D: .
DNA: TGTGCCAGTAGTATGCTACGGAATTCGCGGGCTTTCTTT
CDR3: CASSMLRNSRAFF

J: TRBJ1-3
V: TRBV10-1
size: .
D: TRBD1
DNA: TGCGCCAGCAGTGAGAAGGGGGCGACTGGAAACACCATATATTTT
CDR3: CASSEKGATGNTIYF

J: TRBJ2-4
V: TRBV4-3
size: .
D: TRBD2
DNA: TGCGCCAGCAGCCAAGAGGGGGCGGGGGGGGACATTCAGTACTTC
CDR3: CASSQEGAGGDIQYF

J: TRBJ1-2
V: TRBV9
size: .
D: .
DNA: TGTGCCAGCAGCGTTGGTCGTAGCTATGGCTACACCTTC
CDR3: CASSVGRSYGYTF

J: TRBJ2-7
V: TRBV5-4
size: .
D: TRBD1
DNA: TGTGCCAGCAGTTCCGGGACAGGGGCCTACGAGCAGTACTTC
CDR3: CASSSGTGAYEQYF

J: TRBJ2-1
V: TRBV12-3/TRBV12-4
size: .
D: .
DNA: TGTGCCAGCAGTGAGACAACTAGCTTGAAGCAGTTCTTC
CDR3: CASSETTSLKQFF

J: TRBJ1-3
V: TRBV15
size: few
D: .
DNA: TGTGCCACCAGCAGAGAGATTGGGGGGGTCAGAAGTGGAAACACCATATATTTT
CDR3: CATSREIGGVRSGNTIYF

J: TRBJ1-2
V: TRBV6-5
size: .
D: .
DNA: TGTGCCAGCAGTTACTCGTATCAACAGGGTGATGGCTACACCTTC
CDR3: CASSYSYQQGDGYTF

J: TRBJ1-2
V: TRBV11-2
size: .
D: TRBD1
DNA: TGTGCCAGCAGCTTAGCTCGGACAGGGGGGGGCTATGGCTACACCTTC
CDR3: CASSLARTGGGYGYTF

J: TRBJ2-3
V: TRBV2
size: .
D: TRBD1
DNA: TGTGCCAGCAGTGAAGTAGGGACAGGTGGCCGGGGGAAGTATTTT
CDR3: CASSEVGTGGRGKYF

J: TRBJ1-5
V: TRBV19
size: .
D: .
DNA: TGTGCCAGTACCGAGGGTTCCTATAGCAATCAGCCCCAGCATTTT
CDR3: CASTEGSYSNQPQHF

J: TRBJ2-3
V: TRBV2
size: .
D: TRBD1
DNA: TGTGCCAGCAGTGCCGGGACAGGGGTCGTCGGGGCGCACCTTTATACGCAGTATTTT
CDR3: CASSAGTGVVGAHLYTQYF

J: TRBJ1-1
V: TRBV28
size: .
D: TRBD1
DNA: TGTGCCAGCAGCCCAAATTACAGGGGGAAGAGAGAAGCTTTCTTT
CDR3: CASSPNYRGKREAFF

J: TRBJ1-5
V: TRBV27
size: .
D: TRBD1
DNA: TGTGCCAGCAGCCATACAGGGGATCAGCCCCAGCATTTT
CDR3: CASSHTGDQPQHF

J: TRBJ2-3
V: TRBV28
size: .
D: TRBD2
DNA: TGTGCCAGCAGTTTATCTCAGACTAGCGGGGGGGTAGATACGCAGTATTTT
CDR3: CASSLSQTSGGVDTQYF

J: TRBJ2-5
V: TRBV5-4
size: once
D: .
DNA: TGTGCCAGCAGCTTGGCCATCCGGGATCAAGAGACCCAGTACTTC
CDR3: CASSLAIRDQETQYF

J: TRBJ2-5
V: TRBV5-5
size: .
D: TRBD1
DNA: TGTGCCAGCAGCTTTGGACAGGCCCAAGAGACCCAGTACTTC
CDR3: CASSFGQAQETQYF

J: TRBJ1-1
V: TRBV9
size: .
D: TRBD1
DNA: TGTGCCAGCAGCGGTTATGGGGCAGGGGGCTCTAACACTGAAGCTTTCTTT
CDR3: CASSGYGAGGSNTEAFF

J: TRBJ1-6
V: TRBV28
size: .
D: .
DNA: TGTGCCAGCAGTTTTCCGGGACAAACTAAGATCCACTTT
CDR3: CASSFPGQTKIHF

J: TRBJ2-7
V: TRBV9
size: .
D: .
DNA: TGTGCCAGCAGCGTGACGATAGAGGGTGGCGAGCAGTACTTC
CDR3: CASSVTIEGGEQYF

J: TRBJ2-7
V: TRBV7-6
size: .
D: TRBD1
DNA: TGTGCCAGCAGCGTGGGACAGGTAGGCTACGAGCAGTACTTC
CDR3: CASSVGQVGYEQYF

J: TRBJ2-1
V: TRBV4-1
size: once
D: TRBD2
DNA: TGCGCCAGCAGCTTAACCCCGACTAGCGGGGGGTTCAATGAGCAGTTCTTC
CDR3: CASSLTPTSGGFNEQFF

J: TRBJ2-7
V: TRBV2
size: .
D: TRBD1
DNA: TGTGCCAGCAGTGTTTGGGACAGTCAGTACTTC
CDR3: CASSVWDSQYF

J: TRBJ1-6
V: TRBV20-1
size: .
D: .
DNA: TGCAGTGCTAGTGGGCAGGTTAATTCACCCCTCCACTTT
CDR3: CSASGQVNSPLHF

J: TRBJ2-1
V: TRBV7-2
size: .
D: TRBD1
DNA: TGTGCCAGCAGCTTAGGGACAGGGGGCCTTTTTAGTGAGCAGTTCTTC
CDR3: CASSLGTGGLFSEQFF

J: TRBJ1-5
V: TRBV12-5
size: once
D: .
DNA: TGTGCTAGTGCCGGGGGGGGCAATCAGCCCCAGCATTTT
CDR3: CASAGGGNQPQHF

J: TRBJ1-1
V: TRBV7-3
size: .
D: .
DNA: TGTGCCAGCAGCTTAGGGACTTTAGGGAACACTGAAGCTTTCTTT
CDR3: CASSLGTLGNTEAFF

J: TRBJ2-3
V: TRBV20-1
size: .
D: TRBD2
DNA: TGCAGTGCTAGTGGGCCGGGTAGCGGGGGGGCCGGAGATACGCAGTATTTT
CDR3: CSASGPGSGGAGDTQYF

J: TRBJ2-7
V: TRBV18
size: .
D: .
DNA: TGTGCCAGCTCAGATTGGAGGGGTCTCGAGCAGTACTTC
CDR3: CASSDWRGLEQYF

J: TRBJ2-1
V: TRBV21-1
size: .
D: .
DNA: TGTGCCAGCAGCGAGGGACAGGGACGGTCCTACAATGAGCAGTTCTTC
CDR3: CASSEGQGRSYNEQFF

J: TRBJ2-7
V: TRBV7-8
size: .
D: TRBD2
DNA: TGTGCCAGCAGCTTAGTCATGGCTAGCGGGAGAGACGAGCAGTACTTC
CDR3: CASSLVMASGRDEQYF

J: TRBJ2-1
V: TRBV5-1
size: .
D: TRBD1
DNA: TGCGCCAGCAGCCAAGGGACAGGGGAGGTGGATGAGCAGTTCTTC
CDR3: CASSQGTGEVDEQFF

J: TRBJ2-5
V: TRBV11-1
size: .
D: .
DNA: TGTGCCAGCAGCTTAGCGGGGGCCCGGGAGACCCAGTACTTC
CDR3: CASSLAGARETQYF

J: TRBJ1-6
V: TRBV9
size: few
D: TRBD1
DNA: TGTGCCAGCGGGACAGGGGCTGATTCACCCCTCCACTTT
CDR3: CASGTGADSPLHF

J: TRBJ1-1
V: TRBV6-5
size: .
D: .
DNA: TGTGCCAGCAGTTACTCAGGGGGGGATGTGAAAACTTTCTTT
CDR3: CASSYSGGDVKTFF